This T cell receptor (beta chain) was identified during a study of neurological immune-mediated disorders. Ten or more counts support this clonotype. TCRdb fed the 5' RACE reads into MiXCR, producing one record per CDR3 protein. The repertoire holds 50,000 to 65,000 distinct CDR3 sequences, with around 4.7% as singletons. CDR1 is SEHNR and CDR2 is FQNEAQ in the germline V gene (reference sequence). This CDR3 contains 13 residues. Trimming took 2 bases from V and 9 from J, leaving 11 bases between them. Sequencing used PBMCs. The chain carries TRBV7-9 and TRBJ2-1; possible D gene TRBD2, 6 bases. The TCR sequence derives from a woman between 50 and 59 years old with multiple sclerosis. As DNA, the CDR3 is TGTGCCAGCAGCTTACAGGAGGGAGGTGAGCAGTTCTTC. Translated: CASSLQEGGEQFF.